This TCR beta chain comes out of a study of cytomegalovirus exposure and HLA in healthy donors listed by TCRdb under 2017. About the study as a whole: An earlier analysis of roughly 500 of the donors reported under 300 Gb of sequence data and 95 million to 140 million unique TCR beta sequences obtained from about 170 million T cells. Roughly 290 gigabases of sequencing data and tens of millions of unique TCR sequences made up an early release that covered fewer than 650 HLA-typed donors. Among the approximately 400 genotyped donors, approximately 82% belonged to the genetic ancestry cluster associated with self-reported Caucasian donors. The study was designed to test whether signatures of past pathogen exposure could be identified by cataloging public T cell receptors. The T cell repertoires of 666 subjects were profiled by immunosequencing and related to cytomegalovirus serostatus. A separate validation cohort of about 110 different subjects was used in addition to the 666-subject first cohort. High-throughput TCR immunosequencing, statistical association of individual TCRs with disease status, and machine learning were combined to predict cytomegalovirus infection status. In a later analysis, previously published TCR beta repertoires from about 670 donors were re-analyzed and high-resolution HLA genotyping was added so that TCR occurrence patterns could be studied. Rather than using new phenotypic data, the later analysis identified candidate immune exposures from TCR beta sequences and from how often those sequences occurred across donors. To decide whether each TCR beta V gene segment behaved as functional or pseudogenic, an earlier analysis of approximately 620 of the donors relied on high-throughput TCR beta sequencing. Donor age, sex, ethnicity and CMV serostatus were compiled together with the repertoire data. A later genetic analysis took genome-wide SNP genotypes for about three fifths of the roughly 700 donors and used that subset as a discovery cohort. Every discovery cohort repertoire had been produced on one sequencing platform. HLA typing covered class I and class II loci at four-digit resolution. The number of donors typed differed by locus, with roughly 629-640 for A, B, C, DRB1 and DQB1, 522 for DQA1, 600 to 610 for DPA1, and some 450 for DPB1. About 5 DR-DQ haplotypes were handled as single units for association and clustering, since linkage in the cohort was strong. Among roughly 400 genotyped donors of the cohort, an average of approximately 220,000 unique TCR beta nucleotide sequences was sequenced per donor, of which roughly 18% were non-productive.

The cohort was made up of approximately 670 healthy bone marrow donors. Cohort members were all nominally healthy when sampled, although unrecorded immune exposures were likely present. The donor tested CMV seropositive and was one of the 289 seropositive cohort members. A peripheral blood sample was provided by each donor, and peripheral blood mononuclear cells were used for TCR beta sequencing. The Qiagen DNeasy Blood Extraction Kit was used to extract genomic DNA from the blood cell samples. The method behind the library was the immunoSEQ multiplex PCR assay. For the multiplex PCR, a mixture combining 60 forward primers for TCR Vbeta segments and 13 reverse primers for TCR Jbeta segments was used. Amplification of the CDR3 region of rearranged TCR beta genes was performed with a multiplex PCR assay on genomic DNA. The amplified TCR beta libraries were sequenced on the Illumina HiSeq System as 87-base-pair reads. The original methods were these. A later analysis counted 75 million to 100 million unique TCR beta chains across the 690 or so repertoires, and about 10 million of these chains were shared by at least two donors. Raw reads were error-corrected and collapsed into unique sequences with a nearest-neighbor algorithm that merged closely related sequences to remove PCR and sequencing errors. V, D and J gene segments were assigned by aligning CDR3 sequences to IMGT reference sequences. For a sequence to be retained, a match of at least six nucleotides was required to both a V gene segment and a J gene segment. Rearrangements were called productive when the CDR3 lacked stop codons and stayed in frame with V and J; all others were non-productive. CDR3 was defined according to IMGT convention as the region running from the second conserved V-encoded cysteine to the conserved J-encoded phenylalanine. The earlier analysis of some 540 of the donors excluded any sequence lacking an unambiguous match to a single V gene segment. An earlier analysis of roughly 590 of the donors called V segments functional above 56.7% productive rearrangements and segregating when the between-donor standard deviation exceeded 5%. A statistical classification framework was built for diagnosing cytomegalovirus status from the catalog of TCR beta chain sequences. In a later analysis, V and J genes were assigned by comparing TCR nucleotide sequences against IMGT/GENE-DB human TR gene sequences. Using the TCRdist pipeline, a later analysis assigned CDR3 sequences along with most-parsimonious VDJ recombination scenarios. In a later analysis, every TCR beta chain was defined by the combination of its CDR3 amino acid sequence and its V-gene family, and reads without a unique V-gene family were dropped. As a way to deal with suspected cross-contamination and a sequencing artifact, a later analysis dropped approximately 570 nucleotide sequences that were highly shared and had low generation probability. In a later analysis, a clonal expansion index for each public chain was calculated from normalized within-repertoire ranks of inferred template counts. A later analysis computed generation probabilities with a VDJ recombination model fitted to out-of-frame rearrangements, and checked the results against IGoR. In a later analysis, hypergeometric tests were used to score TCR-TCR, TCR-HLA and TCR-CMV co-occurrence, with a repertoire-size bias correction applied to TCR pairs. A later analysis estimated false discovery rates by permuting HLA or CMV assignments 20 times. In a later analysis, co-occurring TCRs were grouped using DBSCAN, and TCRdist sequence similarity was added for clustering within HLA-allele-positive subsets. For co-occurrence clustering, repertoires with fewer than 30,000 or more than 120,000 public chains were excluded, along with 5 or 6 repertoires with anomalous nucleotide sharing. Imported from immuneACCESS, the table was reduced by TCRdb to in-frame sequences with V and J called. These copies leave out some clones; in studies compared against another copy, an unresolved V gene accounts for under half, and the cause of the remainder is not known. V, J and clone size reflect that table, while D and trimming were determined from the DNA. Recorded for this sample are over 200,000 clones; 82% of them occurred a single time. Roughly 6% of the sample is in the top ten clones.

The paper as a whole reports these results and caveats: A later analysis found that most CMV-associated TCR beta chains appeared HLA-restricted, with HLA associations seemingly driven largely by CMV exposure. Linkage disequilibrium might explain the correlated functional status among segregating V segments, but an unknown experimental factor could not be excluded. A later analysis found that TCR association rates varied across HLA loci, with DRB1 alleles showing the most associated TCRs and HLA-C alleles the fewest. Some IMGT-functional V segments, including TRBV6-2 and TRBV6-3, could not be told apart with the 87-base-pair reads, so those segments were excluded. In an earlier analysis of several hundred of the donors, most TCR beta V segments were observed in productive rearrangements about 90% or about 30% of the time, broadly matching IMGT annotations. Specific HLA alleles were associated with 15,000 to 20,000 TCR beta sequences at a false discovery rate of 0.05 in a later analysis. Compared with equally common non-associated chains, HLA-associated TCR beta chains in a later analysis were more clonally expanded and had lower generation probabilities. Assigning TCR associations to individual alleles was difficult when HLA alleles, especially DR and DQ, strongly co-occurred. The sequencing pipeline was judged likely to have produced a cluster of highly shared sequence variants as a technical artifact. While some public TCRs were present in many individuals, most TCR sequences turned up only very rarely across donors. A later genetic analysis associated a missense DCLRE1C variant with V-gene and J-gene trimming of TCR beta chains, and an independent cohort replicated the association. The study gave a list of 150 to 200 TCR beta chains associated with cytomegalovirus. According to the authors, the approach could potentially be generalized to other disease states and immunological phenotypes. The presence/absence analyses assumed that sequencing depth was roughly uniform across donors, and that assumption may not be true. A further reported finding was that TCR beta sequences accurately predicted the HLA-A and HLA-B alleles for most subjects in the first cohort. According to a later genetic analysis, donors in an Asian-associated ancestry cluster had fewer N-insertions in productive TCRs than the approximately 650-donor mean. A few of the identified cytomegalovirus-associated TCR beta chains were confirmed in vitro to be specific for cytomegalovirus antigens. HLA typing was unavailable for some donors at each locus, so association tests used only the typed subset. According to a later analysis, parvovirus B19, influenza, CMV and Epstein-Barr virus appeared linked to several top co-occurrence clusters. This cohort had only TCR beta chains sequenced, and the lack of alpha or paired-chain data limited which features could be detected. Cytomegalovirus status was reported to be diagnosed by the classifier with high specificity and sensitivity in both the original and validation cohorts. For the cohort, immune exposure information was limited to CMV serostatus. Because counts were too low, seventeen rarely observed V segments, including chromosome 9 orphons, were excluded from the earlier analysis of 587 of the donors.

There are 14 amino acids in the CDR3, from cysteine to phenylalanine inclusive. The sequence is cut down to CDR3 DNA, 42 bases in frame from base 1. The CDR1 and CDR2 encoded by the germline V gene (reference sequence) are SSHAT and FNYEAQ. V loses 8 bases at its end and J loses 0 bases; junction bases beyond the gene matches: 5. Turning to this clone: Its binding antigen is unknown. Per-nucleotide qualities are absent, and no much larger clonotype sits a single base away.

Recombination linked TRBV7-7 to TRBJ2-5; 8 central bases correspond to TRBD2. The sequence derives from a man aged 35 to 55 in good health and CMV-seropositive. Sequencing input: PBMCs. The CDR3: CASWAGGDQETQYF. The nucleotides read TGTGCCAGCTGGGCGGGGGGAGACCAAGAGACCCAGTACTTC.